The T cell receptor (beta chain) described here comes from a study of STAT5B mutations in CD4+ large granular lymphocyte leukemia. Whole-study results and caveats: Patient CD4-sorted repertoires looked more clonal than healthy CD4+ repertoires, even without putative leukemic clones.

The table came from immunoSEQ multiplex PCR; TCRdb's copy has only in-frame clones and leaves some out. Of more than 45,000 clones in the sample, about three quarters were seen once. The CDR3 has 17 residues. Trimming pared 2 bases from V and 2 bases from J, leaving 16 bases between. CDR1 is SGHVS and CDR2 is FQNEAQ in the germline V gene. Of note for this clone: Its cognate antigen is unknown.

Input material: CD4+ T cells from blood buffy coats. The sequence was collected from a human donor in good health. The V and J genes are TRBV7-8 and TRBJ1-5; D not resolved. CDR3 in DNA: TGTGCCAGCAGCTTAAATCAGGCACTGGAAGGCAATCAGCCCCAGCATTTT. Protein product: CASSLNQALEGNQPQHF.